The following is a TCR beta chain sequence with its context. Its antigen remains unknown. Other DNA sequences of this sample code for an identical CDR3. The data stem from a study of beta chain features in type 1 diabetes. The V end lost 0 bases, the J end lost 0 bases, and 8 bases lay between the germline ends. The CDR3 totals 15 residues. Looked up from germline, CDR1 is SGHRS and CDR2 is YFSETQ. Averaging approximately 0.11 L, one heparinised blood draw was given by each donor. Study results and caveats: cDNA sequencing could over-represent cells with high TCR expression. Significant though moderate, a shortening of TCRB CDR3s appeared in all four CD4+ subsets of Type 1 diabetes patients. Any role of HLA type in TCRB rearrangement remained unresolved here.

Every isolated RNA sample was fully reverse transcribed, so sequencing captured expressed TCRB transcripts. Assay: immunoSEQ multiplex PCR; the TCRdb copy retains only in-frame clones and omits some. The table lists 300,000 to 400,000 clones, approximately 13% of them singletons. Sequenced sample: naive CD4+ T cells from blood. This TCR derives from a woman younger than 35 with type 1 diabetes. The chain employs TRBV5-1 and TRBJ2-3, with a tentative D call TRBD2 (5 bases). The CDR3 region has the DNA TGCGCCAGCAGCTTGGATGGCGGGAGCACAGATACGCAGTATTTT. Residues: CASSLDGGSTDTQYF.